Given below is one TCR beta chain in context. It lacks a known antigen. The sample holds no much larger clone one base away, and base qualities are not on file. The CDR3 regions of human TCRbeta chains were subjected to immunosequencing. The study's own analysis went as follows. Repertoire TCRs were matched against a reference library of SARS-CoV-2-specific TCRs generated with the MIRA antigen-specificity platform. Breadth was defined as the fraction of unique TCRs that were SARS-CoV-2-associated, and depth was defined as the fraction of total T cells that were SARS-CoV-2-associated. Using the MIRA data, each spike-specific TCR was mapped to the spike region that the TCR reacts to and placed in a CD4 or CD8 class. Log10-transformed breadth and depth values were compared by one-way ANOVA with Sidak's multiple comparisons tests. Imported from immuneACCESS, the table was reduced by TCRdb to in-frame sequences with V and J called. These copies leave out some clones; in studies compared against another copy, an unresolved V gene accounts for under half, and the cause of the remainder is not known. V, J and clone size were drawn from that table, and D and trimming were deduced from the DNA. For this sample there are around 150,000 clones; 85% to 95% appear just once. The ten largest account for 6% to 7.5% of the sample.

The time point label of this sample denotes: about 28 days (+/-7) after the second vaccine dose. AZD1222 recipients with second doses at about 4 weeks or about 12 weeks were pooled, because spike-specific TCR depth and breadth did not differ between schedules. Vaccinee samples were obtained from the UK trials COV001 and COV002, which included a single-blind randomized controlled phase 2/3 trial of AZD1222 (ChAdOx1 nCoV-19) in healthy adults. For TCRbeta chain sequencing, PBMC samples from trial participants were taken at day 0 and at day 28 after the second dose. The data were obtained in a study of T cell responses to AZD1222 COVID-19 vaccine (dated by TCRdb to the early 2020s). For context, the study as a whole: TCR sequencing was performed for about 240 trial participants, of whom around 200 were given two doses of AZD1222 and around 25 were given two doses of MenACWY control vaccine. Enrollment into the trials was organized by age into subgroups of 18-55, 56-69 and 70-plus years, and those subgroups contained roughly 160, 29 and 62 TCR-sequenced participants, respectively. Overall study outcomes, separate from this receptor: The 56-69-year group was small, and its depth increase did not reach significance, likely because of low power. Spike-specific TCR breadth and depth rose significantly after two AZD1222 doses compared with day 0 and with MenACWY recipients. CD4 TCRs associated with the vaccine covered the entire spike protein, and the dominant responses were in regions 160-218 and 743-854. Only five or six AZD1222 recipients were SARS-CoV-2 seropositive at baseline, limiting conclusions about previously exposed vaccinees. Because no samples from the day 14 peak response were available, repertoires could be characterized only after the peak T cell response. Participants were mostly white British and included more females than males, and it was suggested by the authors that clonal diversity may have been underestimated. Reportedly, almost half of the unique spike-specific TCRs recognized epitopes lying outside the regions that are mutated in the B.1.351 and B.1.1.7 variants.

The sequencing here drew on peripheral blood, taken 28 days after the second AZD1222 dose. The TCR sequence derives from an adult who received the AZD1222 COVID-19 vaccine.

The CDR3 protein is CASSHRDSYEQYF. The sequenced DNA: TGCGCCAGCAGCCATCGCGACTCCTACGAGCAGTACTTC. Here the chain combines TRBV4-1 and TRBJ2-7; a confident D gene designation cannot be given. For CDR1 and CDR2, the germline V gene lists MGHRA and YSYEKL. The CDR3 runs 13 residues from the cysteine to the phenylalanine. Only the CDR3 DNA stays, 39 bases, in frame from base 1. V is reduced by 3 bases and J by 0 bases, leaving a spacing of 6 bases between them.